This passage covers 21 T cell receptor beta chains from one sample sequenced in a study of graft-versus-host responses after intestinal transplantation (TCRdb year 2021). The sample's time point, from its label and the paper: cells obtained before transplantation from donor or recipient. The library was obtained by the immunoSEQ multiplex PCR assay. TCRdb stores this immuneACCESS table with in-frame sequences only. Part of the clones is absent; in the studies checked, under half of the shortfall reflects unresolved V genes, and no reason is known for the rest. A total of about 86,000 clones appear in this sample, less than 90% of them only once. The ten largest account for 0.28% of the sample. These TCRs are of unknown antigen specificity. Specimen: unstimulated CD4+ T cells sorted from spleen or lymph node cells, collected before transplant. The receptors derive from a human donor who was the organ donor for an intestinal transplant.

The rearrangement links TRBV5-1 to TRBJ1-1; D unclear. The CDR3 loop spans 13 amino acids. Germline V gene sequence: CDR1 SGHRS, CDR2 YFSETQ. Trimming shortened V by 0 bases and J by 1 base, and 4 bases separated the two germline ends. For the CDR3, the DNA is TGCGCCAGCAGCTTGGGCGAGAACACTGAAGCTTTCTTT. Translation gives CASSLGENTEAFF.

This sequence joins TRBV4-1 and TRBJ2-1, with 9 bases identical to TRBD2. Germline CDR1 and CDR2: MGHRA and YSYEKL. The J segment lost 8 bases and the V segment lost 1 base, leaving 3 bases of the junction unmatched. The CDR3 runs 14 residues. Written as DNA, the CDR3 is TGCGCCAGCAGCCAAGGGACTAGCGTCGATGAGCAGTTCTTC. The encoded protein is CASSQGTSVDEQFF.

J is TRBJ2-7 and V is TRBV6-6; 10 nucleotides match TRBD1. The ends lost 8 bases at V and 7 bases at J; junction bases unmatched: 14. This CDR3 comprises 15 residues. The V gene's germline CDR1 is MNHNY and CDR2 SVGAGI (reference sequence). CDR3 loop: CASGPSGQGRREQYF. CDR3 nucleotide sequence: TGTGCCAGCGGGCCATCGGGACAGGGGAGGAGAGAGCAGTACTTC.

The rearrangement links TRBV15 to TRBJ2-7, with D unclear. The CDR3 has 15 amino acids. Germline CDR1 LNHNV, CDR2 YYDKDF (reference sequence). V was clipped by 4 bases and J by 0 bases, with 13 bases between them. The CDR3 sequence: CATSTGLDSSYEQYF. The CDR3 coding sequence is TGTGCCACCAGCACTGGCCTAGACTCCTCCTACGAGCAGTACTTC.

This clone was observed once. CDR3: CASSRTSANTGELFF. Here the CDR3 DNA reads TGTGCCAGCAGCCGGACTAGCGCCAACACCGGGGAGCTGTTTTTT. The chain joins TRBV5-8 to TRBJ2-2; 9 bases align to TRBD2. V lost 4 bases, J lost 2 bases, and 3 bases stayed unmatched. This CDR3 has 15 amino acids. CDR1 and CDR2 (germline): SGHTS, YDEGEE.

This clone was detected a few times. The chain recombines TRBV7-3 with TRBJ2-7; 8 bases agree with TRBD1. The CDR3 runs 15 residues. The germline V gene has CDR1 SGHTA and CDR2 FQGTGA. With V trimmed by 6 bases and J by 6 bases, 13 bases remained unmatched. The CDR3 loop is CASSPGQAFMREQYF. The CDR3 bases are TGTGCCAGCAGTCCGGGACAGGCTTTTATGCGCGAGCAGTACTTC.

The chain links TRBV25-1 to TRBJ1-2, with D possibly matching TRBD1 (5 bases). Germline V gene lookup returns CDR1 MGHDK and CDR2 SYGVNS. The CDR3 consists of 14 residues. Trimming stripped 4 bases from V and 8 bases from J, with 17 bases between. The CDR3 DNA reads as TGTGCCAGCAGTGGATCCAGGGCACTTGGAGGCTACACCTTC. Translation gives CASSGSRALGGYTF.

CDR3 region: CASSPDNGKNIQYF. The CDR3 nucleotides are TGTGCCAGCAGCCCTGACAATGGCAAAAACATTCAGTACTTC. The chain links TRBV7-2 to TRBJ2-4; D is unclear. Germline V gives CDR1 SGHTA, CDR2 FQGNSA. This CDR3 contains 14 residues. V lost 5 bases, J lost 3 bases, and 11 bases lay in between.

CDR3 bases: TGTGCCACCCAAATTAGGGGGCCGGCCTCCTACGAGCAGTACTTC. It specifies CATQIRGPASYEQYF. V and J are TRBV5-6 and TRBJ2-7; 7 bases are shared with TRBD1. Trimming cost V 9 bases and J 0 bases; bases outside gene matches: 12. CDR3 length: 15 amino acids. Germline V gene data show CDR1 as SGHDT and CDR2 as YYEEEE.

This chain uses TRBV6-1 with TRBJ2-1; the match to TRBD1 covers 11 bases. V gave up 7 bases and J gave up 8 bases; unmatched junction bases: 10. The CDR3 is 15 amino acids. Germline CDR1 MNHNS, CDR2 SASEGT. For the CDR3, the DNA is TGTGCCAGCAACGGGCCGGACAGGGGGCTGGATGAGCAGTTCTTC. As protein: CASNGPDRGLDEQFF.

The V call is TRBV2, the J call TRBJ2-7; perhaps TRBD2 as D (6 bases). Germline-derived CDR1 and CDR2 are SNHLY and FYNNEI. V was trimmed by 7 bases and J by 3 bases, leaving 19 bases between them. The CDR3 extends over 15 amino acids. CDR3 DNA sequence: TGTGCCAGCACCTCCGGGGGACCCCGGTTCTACGAGCAGTACTTC. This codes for CASTSGGPRFYEQYF.

The CDR3 DNA sequence: TGTGCCAGCAGCTTATTGGGAGGGATAGCGGGGGCCACAGATACGCAGTATTTT. As protein: CASSLLGGIAGATDTQYF. The V gene is TRBV7-6, the J gene TRBJ2-3, with 9 bases matching TRBD2. V was pared by 2 bases and J by 2 bases, with 11 bases of the junction left unmatched. CDR3 length: 18 residues. Germline CDR1 reads SGHVS; CDR2 reads FNYEAQ.

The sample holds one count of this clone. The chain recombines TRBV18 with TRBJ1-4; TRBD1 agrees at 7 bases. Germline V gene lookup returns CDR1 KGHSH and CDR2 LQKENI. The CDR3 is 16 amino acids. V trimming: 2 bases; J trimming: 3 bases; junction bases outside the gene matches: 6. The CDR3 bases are TGTGCCAGCTCACCATTACAGGGGAACCCTAATGAAAAACTGTTTTTT. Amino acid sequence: CASSPLQGNPNEKLFF.

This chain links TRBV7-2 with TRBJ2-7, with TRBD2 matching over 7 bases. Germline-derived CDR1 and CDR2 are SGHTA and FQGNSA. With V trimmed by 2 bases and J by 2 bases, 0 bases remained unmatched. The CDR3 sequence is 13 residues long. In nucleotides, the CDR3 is TGTGCCAGCAGCTTACGGGGGGCCTACGAGCAGTACTTC. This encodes CASSLRGAYEQYF. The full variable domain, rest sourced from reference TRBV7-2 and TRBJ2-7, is GAGVSQSPSNKVTEKGKDVELRCDPISGHTALYWYRQSLGQGLEFLIYFQGNSAPDKSGLPSDRFSAERTGGSVSTLTIQRTQQEDSAVYLCASSLRGAYEQYFGPGTRLTVT.

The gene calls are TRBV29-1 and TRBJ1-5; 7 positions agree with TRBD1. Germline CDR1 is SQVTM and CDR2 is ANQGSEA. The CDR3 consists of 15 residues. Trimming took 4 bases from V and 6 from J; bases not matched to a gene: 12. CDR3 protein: CSVASGGGRGQPQHF. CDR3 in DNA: TGCAGCGTTGCCTCGGGAGGGGGCAGGGGTCAGCCCCAGCATTTT. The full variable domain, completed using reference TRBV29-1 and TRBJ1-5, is SAVISQKPSRDICQRGTSLTIQCQVDSQVTMMFWYRQQPGQSLTLIATANQGSEATYESGFVIDKFPISRPNLTFSTLTVSNMSPEDSSIYLCSVASGGGRGQPQHFGDGTRLSIL.

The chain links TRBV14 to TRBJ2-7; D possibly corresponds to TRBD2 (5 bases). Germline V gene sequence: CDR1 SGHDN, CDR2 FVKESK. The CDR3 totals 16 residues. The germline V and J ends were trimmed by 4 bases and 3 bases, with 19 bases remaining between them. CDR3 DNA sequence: TGTGCCAGCAGCCCCGAGAGGGCGAGGCCTTTCTACGAGCAGTACTTC. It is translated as CASSPERARPFYEQYF.

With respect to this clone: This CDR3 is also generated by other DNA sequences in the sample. CDR3 amino acids: CASSPGTSGDTQYF. In nucleotides, the CDR3 is TGTGCCAGCAGCCCCGGGACTAGCGGAGATACGCAGTATTTT. The chain carries TRBV4-2 and TRBJ2-3; 11 nucleotides align to TRBD2. Trimming removed 4 bases from V and 5 bases from J; junction bases left unmatched: 2. CDR3 length: 14 amino acids. Germline values: CDR1 LGHNA, CDR2 YNFKEQ.

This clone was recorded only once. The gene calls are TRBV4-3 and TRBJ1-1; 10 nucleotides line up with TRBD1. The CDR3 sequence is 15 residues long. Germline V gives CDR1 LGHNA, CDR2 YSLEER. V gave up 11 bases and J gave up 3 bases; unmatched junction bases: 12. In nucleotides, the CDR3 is TGCGCCGCAGGGGACAGGGGTGGTTTGTACACTGAAGCTTTCTTT. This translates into CAAGDRGGLYTEAFF.

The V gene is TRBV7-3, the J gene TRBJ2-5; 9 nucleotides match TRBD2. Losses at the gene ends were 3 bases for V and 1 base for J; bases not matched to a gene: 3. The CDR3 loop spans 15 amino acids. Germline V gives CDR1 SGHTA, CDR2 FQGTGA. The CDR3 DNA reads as TGTGCCAGCAGCTTTAGCGGGAGCCCCCAAGAGACCCAGTACTTC. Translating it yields CASSFSGSPQETQYF.

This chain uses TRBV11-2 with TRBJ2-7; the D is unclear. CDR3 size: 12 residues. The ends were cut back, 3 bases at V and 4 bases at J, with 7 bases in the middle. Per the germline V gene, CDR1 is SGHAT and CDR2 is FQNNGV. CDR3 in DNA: TGTGCCAGCAGCTTTTCCCGGTACGAGCAGTACTTC. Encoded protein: CASSFSRYEQYF.

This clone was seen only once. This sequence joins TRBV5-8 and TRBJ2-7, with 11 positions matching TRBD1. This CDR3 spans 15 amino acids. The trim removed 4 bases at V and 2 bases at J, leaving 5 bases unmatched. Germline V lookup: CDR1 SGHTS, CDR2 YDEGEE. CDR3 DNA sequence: TGTGCCAGCAGCCTGGGACAGGGGGGAGCCTACGAGCAGTACTTC. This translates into CASSLGQGGAYEQYF.